This TCR beta chain was recovered during a study of blood T cell repertoires in COVID-19. CDR1 is SNHLY and CDR2 is FYNNEI in the germline V gene. This CDR3 has 13 residues. The V end lost 7 bases, the J end lost 8 bases, and 17 bases lay between the germline ends. In the original workflow: Cell counts per sample came from amplifying reference gene primers. The table came from immunoSEQ multiplex PCR; TCRdb's copy has only in-frame clones and leaves some out. The V and J calls and clone size were taken over from that table, and D and trimming were inferred from the DNA. The sample holds about 140,000 clones, about 87% seen once.

This clonotype originated in a human donor in a cohort sampled during active COVID-19. The chain employs TRBV2 and TRBJ1-1; TRBD1 might be the D (6 bases). The sample consisted of peripheral blood. The CDR3 region is CASIGRTDREAFF. The CDR3 coding sequence is TGTGCCAGCATCGGAAGGACAGATCGCGAAGCTTTCTTT.